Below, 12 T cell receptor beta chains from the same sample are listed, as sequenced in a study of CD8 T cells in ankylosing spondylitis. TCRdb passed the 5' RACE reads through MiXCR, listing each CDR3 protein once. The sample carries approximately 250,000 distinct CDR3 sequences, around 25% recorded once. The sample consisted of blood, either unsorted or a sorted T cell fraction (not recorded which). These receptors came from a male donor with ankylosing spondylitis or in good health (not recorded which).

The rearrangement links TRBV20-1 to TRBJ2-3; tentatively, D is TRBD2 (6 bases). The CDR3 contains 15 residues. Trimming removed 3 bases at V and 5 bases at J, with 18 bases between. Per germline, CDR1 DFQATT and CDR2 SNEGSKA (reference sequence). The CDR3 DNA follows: TGCAGTGCTAGCGGGGGAACCATAACCAGAGATACGCAGTATTTT. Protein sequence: CSASGGTITRDTQYF.

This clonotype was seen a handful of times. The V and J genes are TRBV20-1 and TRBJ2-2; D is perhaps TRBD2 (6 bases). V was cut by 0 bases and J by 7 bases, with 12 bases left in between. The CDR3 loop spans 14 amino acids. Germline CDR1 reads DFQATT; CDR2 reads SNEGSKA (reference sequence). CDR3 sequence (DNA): TGCAGTGCTAGAGAAAACGGGGAGGTCGGGGAGCTGTTTTTT. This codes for CSARENGEVGELFF.

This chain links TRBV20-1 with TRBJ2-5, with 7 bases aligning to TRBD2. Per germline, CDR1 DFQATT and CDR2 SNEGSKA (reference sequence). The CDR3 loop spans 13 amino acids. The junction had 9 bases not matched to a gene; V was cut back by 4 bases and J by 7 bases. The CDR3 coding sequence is TGCAGTGCTAAAAACCCGGGAGGAGGGACCCAGTACTTC. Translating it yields CSAKNPGGGTQYF.

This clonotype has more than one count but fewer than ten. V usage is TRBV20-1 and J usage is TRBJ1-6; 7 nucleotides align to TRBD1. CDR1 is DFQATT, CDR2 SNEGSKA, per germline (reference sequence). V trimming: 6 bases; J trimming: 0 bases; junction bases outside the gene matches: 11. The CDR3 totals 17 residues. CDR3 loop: CSALTRDSRSYNSPLHF. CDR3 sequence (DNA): TGCAGTGCCCTGACGCGGGACAGCCGCTCCTATAATTCACCCCTCCACTTT.

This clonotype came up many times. In nucleotides, the CDR3 is TGCGCCAGCAGCCAAGTGGACACTGAAGCTTTCTTT. Its translation: CASSQVDTEAFF. This sequence joins TRBV4-1 and TRBJ1-1; D not resolved. V lost 1 base to trimming and J lost 3 bases, with 3 bases between them. Germline values: CDR1 MGHRA, CDR2 YSYEKL. This CDR3 region has 12 residues.

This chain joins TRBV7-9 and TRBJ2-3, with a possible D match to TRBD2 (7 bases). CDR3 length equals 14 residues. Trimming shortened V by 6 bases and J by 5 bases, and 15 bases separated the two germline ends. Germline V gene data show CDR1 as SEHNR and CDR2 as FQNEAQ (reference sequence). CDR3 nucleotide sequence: TGTGCCAGCAGGGCGGGGGCCCAGCAAGATACGCAGTATTTT. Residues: CASRAGAQQDTQYF.

CDR3 nucleotide sequence: TGCAGTGCCCGCGGTGGCGTGCCCTCCTACGAGCAGTACTTC. This sequence encodes CSARGGVPSYEQYF. The gene calls are TRBV20-1 and TRBJ2-7; D ambiguous. Between the trimmed V and J ends, which lost 6 bases and 0 bases, there was a span of 15 bases. CDR1 DFQATT and CDR2 SNEGSKA come from the germline V gene (reference sequence). The CDR3 has 14 amino acids.

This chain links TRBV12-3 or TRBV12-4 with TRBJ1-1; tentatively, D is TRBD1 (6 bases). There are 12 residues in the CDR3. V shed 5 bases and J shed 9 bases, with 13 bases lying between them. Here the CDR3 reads CASSIGQPKAFF. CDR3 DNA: TGTGCCAGCAGTATTGGACAGCCAAAAGCTTTCTTT.

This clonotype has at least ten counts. The CDR3 is CASSLVPVGRDEQYF. DNA of the CDR3: TGTGCCAGCAGTTTAGTGCCGGTAGGGAGGGACGAGCAGTACTTC. The gene calls are TRBV12-3 or TRBV12-4 and TRBJ2-7; the match to TRBD2 covers 7 bases. The ends lost 1 base at V and 5 bases at J; junction bases unmatched: 8. CDR3 length: 15 residues.

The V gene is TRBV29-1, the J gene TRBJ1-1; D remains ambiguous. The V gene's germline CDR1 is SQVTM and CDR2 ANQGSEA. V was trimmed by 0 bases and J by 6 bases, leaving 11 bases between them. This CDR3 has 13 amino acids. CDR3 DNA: TGCAGCGTTGAAGATGAGGACCAGTCTGAAGCTTTCTTT. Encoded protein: CSVEDEDQSEAFF.

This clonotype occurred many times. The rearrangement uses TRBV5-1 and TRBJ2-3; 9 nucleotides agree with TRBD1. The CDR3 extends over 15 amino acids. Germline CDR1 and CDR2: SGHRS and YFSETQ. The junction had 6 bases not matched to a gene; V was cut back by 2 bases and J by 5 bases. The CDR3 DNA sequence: TGCGCCAGCAGCTTACAGGGGGCGCGGGGAGATACGCAGTATTTT. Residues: CASSLQGARGDTQYF.

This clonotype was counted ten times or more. This CDR3 is CASSREGENYGYTF. In DNA, the CDR3 is TGCGCCAGCAGCCGAGAAGGGGAGAACTATGGCTACACCTTC. The chain has TRBV5-1 and TRBJ1-2, with TRBD1 as a possible D gene (5 bases). Trimming took 4 bases from V and 2 from J, leaving 12 bases between them. Germline-derived CDR1 and CDR2 are SGHRS and YFSETQ. This CDR3 comprises 14 residues.